The entry below describes one TCR beta chain. Individuals aged roughly 18 to 95 years were recruited from approximately 24 US areas. Participants were placed into cohorts based on the clinical history they reported. The data were obtained in a study of blood T cell repertoires in COVID-19. Looking at the study overall: Specimens from acute and convalescent COVID-19 originated in the United States, Italy and Spain. Sample material is recorded as cDNA or gDNA derived from T cells, B-cell-depleted T cells, or PBMCs.

Germline CDR1 reads SGDLS; CDR2 reads YYNGEE. The CDR3 totals 16 residues. V was pared by 0 bases and J by 2 bases, with 2 bases of the junction left unmatched. TCRdb's table, derived via immunoSEQ multiplex PCR, lists solely in-frame clones and lacks some. In the table there are approximately 270,000 clones, around 93% of which are singletons. Sequenced sample: PBMCs or T cells enriched from blood (not recorded which). The chain has TRBV9 and TRBJ2-6; the match to TRBD1 covers 7 bases. The TCR was taken from a human donor in a cohort exposed to, infected with or recovered from COVID-19 (not recorded which). The donor label of this sample is uncertain. CDR3 sequence reads: CASSVAGTAGANVLTF. The CDR3 DNA is TGTGCCAGCAGCGTAGCGGGGACAGCTGGGGCCAACGTCCTGACTTTC.